These 28 T cell receptor beta chains were all obtained from the same sample, sequenced in a study of T cells in Graves' hyperthyroidism and ophthalmopathy. RNA transcripts were the template for amplifying TCR beta CDR3 regions. In the first-round RT-PCR of the TCR CDR3, the HTBI primer set was used. MiXCR, applied by TCRdb to the multiplex PCR reads, yields one record per CDR3 protein. The table has about 350,000 distinct CDR3 sequences, roughly 14% seen once; the top ten hold around 24%. The sequenced sample was blood. Every receptor here comes from a woman in her thirties with Graves' hyperthyroidism.

This clonotype was observed many times. The CDR3 sequence: CASVTSGSGNEQFF. Here the CDR3 DNA reads TGTGCCAGTGTGACTAGCGGGAGTGGTAATGAGCAGTTCTTC. The rearrangement links TRBV7-9 to TRBJ2-1, with 12 positions matching TRBD2. Trimming removed 9 bases from V and 7 bases from J; junction bases left unmatched: 7. Germline V gene sequence: CDR1 SEHNR, CDR2 FQNEAQ (reference sequence). The CDR3 sequence is 14 residues long.

This clonotype was found once. The rearrangement joins TRBV29-1 to TRBJ1-4; D possibly corresponds to TRBD1 (5 bases). The germline CDR1 and CDR2 sequences are SQVTM and ANQGSEA. The CDR3 length is 13 residues. The V end was cut by 8 bases, the J end by 6 bases, with 16 bases between. CDR3 DNA: TGCAGCACCCGAGGCAGGGCTGATGAAAAACTGTTTTTT. Translating it yields CSTRGRADEKLFF.

The J gene is TRBJ1-3, the V gene TRBV18; D not certain. Germline CDR1 is KGHSH and CDR2 is LQKENI. This CDR3 contains 15 residues. Trimming pared 2 bases from V and 3 bases from J, leaving 11 bases between. The DNA of the CDR3 is TGTGCCAGCTCACCAGAGGGCATAGGTGGAAACACCATATATTTT. Encoded protein: CASSPEGIGGNTIYF. The whole variable domain, filled in from reference TRBV18 and TRBJ1-3, reads NAGVMQNPRHLVRRRGQEARLRCSPMKGHSHVYWYRQLPEEGLKFMVYLQKENIIDESGMPKERFSAEFPKEGPSILRIQQVVRGDSAAYFCASSPEGIGGNTIYFGEGSWLTVV.

The CDR3 protein is CASRELGPSPYEQYF. For the CDR3, the DNA is TGTGCCAGCAGAGAACTGGGACCGTCCCCCTACGAGCAGTACTTC. The V and J genes are TRBV2 and TRBJ2-7, with D possibly being TRBD1 or TRBD2 (5 bases each). CDR3 length equals 15 residues. The V gene lost 6 bases and the J gene lost 2 bases, with 17 bases spanning the gap. Per germline, CDR1 SNHLY and CDR2 FYNNEI.

This clonotype was counted only a few times. The CDR3 ends on some other residue instead of the conserved phenylalanine or tryptophan, so this is likely a read error. The chain couples TRBV20-1 to TRBJ2-7, with 9 bases lining up with TRBD1. Germline V lookup: CDR1 DFQATT, CDR2 SNEGSKA (reference sequence). V lost 3 bases, J lost 4 bases, and 7 bases stayed unmatched. This CDR3 is 14 amino acids long. DNA of the CDR3: TGCAGTGCTAGGGGGGGACAGGGAGCTTACGAGCAGTACCTC. Translated, it gives CSARGGQGAYEQYL.

This clonotype was counted many times. The gene calls are TRBV20-1 and TRBJ2-1; D is possibly TRBD1 (7 bases). V dropped 5 bases and J dropped 0 bases, with 17 bases sitting between them. CDR3 size: 16 residues. CDR1 DFQATT and CDR2 SNEGSKA come from the germline V gene (reference sequence). CDR3 bases: TGCAGTGCTCGGGGGCAGGGGGAGAGCTCCTACAATGAGCAGTTCTTC. Amino acids: CSARGQGESSYNEQFF.

The chain employs TRBV20-1 and TRBJ2-6; D gene uncertain. V was pared by 4 bases and J by 1 base, with 2 bases between. Germline-derived CDR1 and CDR2 are DFQATT and SNEGSKA (reference sequence). The CDR3 has 12 amino acids. CDR3 in amino acids: CSAMSGANVLTF. CDR3 DNA sequence: TGCAGTGCTATGTCTGGGGCCAACGTCCTGACTTTC.

This clonotype came up many times. The J gene is TRBJ2-1, the V gene TRBV2; no clear D gene. Trimming shortened V by 0 bases and J by 8 bases, and 14 bases separated the two germline ends. The CDR3 has 15 amino acids. Per the germline V gene, CDR1 is SNHLY and CDR2 is FYNNEI. The CDR3 reads CASSEALRPRDEQFF. The CDR3 bases are TGTGCCAGCAGTGAAGCGCTTCGGCCACGGGATGAGCAGTTCTTC.

Concerning this clonotype itself: Given a much more abundant clone one base away, this may be a read error. The genes are TRBV12-3 or TRBV12-4 and TRBJ1-1, with a weak D call TRBD1 (6 bases). This CDR3 is 14 amino acids long. V lost 7 bases and J lost 3, with 15 bases in between. CDR3 nucleotides: TGTGCCAGCACCCTTTTTGAGGGGGACACTGAAGCTTTCTTT. Translating it yields CASTLFEGDTEAFF.

This clonotype was picked up a small number of times. The rearrangement uses TRBV5-5 and TRBJ1-2; D ambiguous. The CDR3 is made up of 15 amino acids. V lost 0 bases and J 5 bases, leaving 14 bases between the germline ends. Germline CDR1 and CDR2: SGHKS and YYEKEE (reference sequence). CDR3 loop: CASSLGHTTSYGYTF. CDR3 coding DNA: TGTGCCAGCAGCTTGGGGCACACCACTAGTTATGGCTACACCTTC. The variable domain in full, completed from reference TRBV5-5 and TRBJ1-2, reads DAGVTQSPTHLIKTRGQQVTLRCSPISGHKSVSWYQQVLGQGPQFIFQYYEKEERGRGNFPDRFSARQFPNYSSELNVNALLLGDSALYLCASSLGHTTSYGYTFGSGTRLTVV.

The chain is built from TRBV20-1 and TRBJ1-6; a weak D match, TRBD1 (5 bases). The germline gives CDR1 DFQATT, CDR2 SNEGSKA (reference sequence). The CDR3 spans 13 residues. V gave up 4 bases and J gave up 6 bases, with 10 bases separating them. The CDR3 DNA sequence: TGCAGTGCTACCGGGACGGGTAATTCACCCCTCCACTTT. Translated: CSATGTGNSPLHF.

In its sample, this clonotype was seen many times. The chain links TRBV28 to TRBJ2-1; 10 bases line up with TRBD1. The CDR3 runs to 17 residues. Germline V lookup: CDR1 MDHEN, CDR2 SYDVKM. CDR3 amino acids: CAAGRGTGESSYNEQFF. CDR3 coding DNA: TGTGCAGCAGGTCGGGGGACAGGGGAAAGCTCCTACAATGAGCAGTTCTTC.

The table lists this clonotype with a few counts. The V gene is TRBV7-9, the J gene TRBJ1-1; D not certain. V was cut by 4 bases and J by 5 bases, with 8 bases left in between. This CDR3 region has 12 residues. The germline gives CDR1 SEHNR, CDR2 FQNEAQ (reference sequence). Here the CDR3 reads CASSSGRTEAFF. For the CDR3, the DNA is TGTGCCAGCAGCTCGGGTCGGACTGAAGCTTTCTTT.

The gene calls are TRBV29-1 and TRBJ2-7; D gene ambiguous. Germline loops: CDR1 SQVTM, CDR2 ANQGSEA. Trimming took 4 bases from V and 5 from J, leaving 12 bases between them. The CDR3 sequence is 12 residues long. The CDR3 sequence: CSVGLTGHEQYF. CDR3 nucleotides: TGCAGCGTTGGCCTTACGGGCCACGAGCAGTACTTC.

This clonotype showed up just a few times. The genes are TRBV18 and TRBJ1-5; a weak D match, TRBD1 (6 bases). This CDR3 has 15 residues. Per the germline V gene, CDR1 is KGHSH and CDR2 is LQKENI. Trimming took 3 bases from V and 3 from J, leaving 12 bases between them. The CDR3 region has the DNA TGTGCCAGCTCACCGAAAGCAGGGGACAATCAGCCCCAGCATTTT. Encoded protein: CASSPKAGDNQPQHF.

V is TRBV19 and J is TRBJ2-3, with D perhaps matching TRBD2 (7 bases). The CDR3 has 15 residues. V gave up 6 bases and J gave up 0 bases, with 13 bases separating them. Germline values: CDR1 LNHDA, CDR2 SQIVND (reference sequence). This chain's CDR3 is CASRGGGVSTDTQYF. The CDR3 DNA follows: TGTGCCAGTAGGGGAGGGGGAGTTAGCACAGATACGCAGTATTTT. Filled out from reference TRBV19 and TRBJ2-3, the complete variable domain reads DGGITQSPKYLFRKEGQNVTLSCEQNLNHDAMYWYRQDPGQGLRLIYYSQIVNDFQKGDIAEGYSVSREKKESFPLTVTSAQKNPTAFYLCASRGGGVSTDTQYFGPGTRLTVL.

This clonotype was observed a few times. This chain uses TRBV20-1 with TRBJ2-3; TRBD1 matches at 8 bases. CDR1 and CDR2 (germline): DFQATT, SNEGSKA (reference sequence). The CDR3 sequence is 13 residues long. Trimming at V came to 4 bases and at J to 1 base, leaving 1 base not matched to a gene. This chain's CDR3 is CSAKGQGTDTQYF. The CDR3 nucleotides are TGCAGTGCTAAGGGACAGGGCACAGATACGCAGTATTTT.

This clonotype was found once. A clone one base away is much larger, so this may be a read error. The V and J genes are TRBV30 and TRBJ1-1; D is undetermined. CDR1 and CDR2 (germline): GTSNPN, SVGIG (reference sequence). The CDR3 is made up of 11 amino acids. CDR3 coding DNA: TGTGCCCGGAGTGTGGGGTATGAAGCTTTCTTT. Residues: CARSVGYEAFF.

V and J are TRBV9 and TRBJ2-2; D is perhaps TRBD2 (5 bases). The germline CDR1 and CDR2 sequences are SGDLS and YYNGEE. The CDR3 has 15 amino acids. V lost 0 bases to trimming and J lost 1 base, with 7 bases between them. The CDR3 loop is CASSVAGKNTGELFF. Written as DNA, the CDR3 is TGTGCCAGCAGCGTAGCGGGAAAGAACACCGGGGAGCTGTTTTTT.

This clonotype was detected ten times or more. This chain joins TRBV19 and TRBJ2-3; TRBD2 aligns across 8 bases. V shed 9 bases and J 6 bases; nucleotides not matched to a gene: 11. This CDR3 comprises 14 residues. Germline CDR1 reads LNHDA; CDR2 reads SQIVND (reference sequence). This chain's CDR3 is CASRAGVKMDTQYF. In DNA, the CDR3 is TGTGCCAGCAGAGCGGGAGTTAAGATGGATACGCAGTATTTT.

The chain is built from TRBV5-1 and TRBJ2-3, with 7 bases lining up with TRBD2. The CDR3 sequence is 15 residues long. The V gene's germline CDR1 is SGHRS and CDR2 YFSETQ. V shed 4 bases and J 2 bases; nucleotides not matched to a gene: 7. The CDR3 DNA is TGCGCCAGCAGCCAGTGGGACTATGCCACAGATACGCAGTATTTT. Protein product: CASSQWDYATDTQYF.

The chain couples TRBV7-8 to TRBJ2-7; 13 positions agree with TRBD2. Germline V CDR1 and CDR2: SGHVS, FQNEAQ. CDR3 length: 17 residues. The V and J ends lost 1 base and 5 bases, in that order; junction bases with no gene match: 8. The CDR3 coding sequence is TGTGCCAGCAGCTTAGTCAGTCATGGACTAGCGGGAGACGAGCAGTACTTC. Residues: CASSLVSHGLAGDEQYF.

The genes are TRBV12-3 or TRBV12-4 and TRBJ2-3, with 14 bases matching TRBD2. V lost 5 bases to trimming and J lost 2 bases; unmatched junction nucleotides: 6. The CDR3 consists of 17 residues. CDR3 DNA sequence: TGTGCCAGCAGTCCAGGGACTAGCGGGGGTTTCACAGATACGCAGTATTTT. It specifies CASSPGTSGGFTDTQYF.

This clonotype was detected a few times. This rearrangement joins TRBV10-3 to TRBJ1-4; 7 bases fit TRBD1. CDR1 is ENHRY and CDR2 is SYGVKD in the germline V gene. The CDR3 is 14 amino acids. CDR3 coding DNA: TGTGCGGGCCCGGGACAGCGTTATAATGAAAAACTGTTTTTT. Encoded protein: CAGPGQRYNEKLFF.

This clonotype was counted many times. This chain connects TRBV11-2 to TRBJ2-1; the D call may be TRBD1 or TRBD2 (5 bases each). The V and J ends lost 2 bases and 9 bases respectively, with 17 bases between them. The CDR3 spans 15 residues. Looked up from germline, CDR1 is SGHAT and CDR2 is FQNNGV. CDR3 bases: TGTGCCAGCAGCTTAAATTGGGGGAGAGTAATTGAGCAGTTCTTC. The encoded protein is CASSLNWGRVIEQFF.

The chain has TRBV7-8 and TRBJ2-1, with 8 bases aligning to TRBD1. Germline V gives CDR1 SGHVS, CDR2 FQNEAQ. Trimming took 5 bases from V and 6 from J; bases not matched to a gene: 6. The CDR3 runs to 14 residues. The CDR3: CASSPGTGFNEQFF. CDR3 DNA: TGTGCCAGCAGCCCCGGGACAGGCTTCAATGAGCAGTTCTTC.

This clonotype was detected ten times or more. The chain couples TRBV7-2 to TRBJ1-2, with D unclear. The CDR3 runs 13 residues. The V gene lost 0 bases and the J gene lost 4 bases, with 6 bases spanning the gap. Germline-derived CDR1 and CDR2 are SGHTA and FQGNSA. CDR3 residues: CASSLANVYGYTF. CDR3 sequence (DNA): TGTGCCAGCAGCTTAGCCAACGTCTATGGCTACACCTTC.

The chain uses TRBV29-1 and TRBJ1-2, with unresolved D. Trimming took off 5 bases at V and 6 bases at J, with 10 bases between the two ends. The CDR3 is 11 residues long. Germline assignment: CDR1 SQVTM and CDR2 ANQGSEA. This CDR3 reads CSVTTLDGYTF. For the CDR3, the DNA is TGCAGCGTTACAACCTTAGATGGCTACACCTTC.